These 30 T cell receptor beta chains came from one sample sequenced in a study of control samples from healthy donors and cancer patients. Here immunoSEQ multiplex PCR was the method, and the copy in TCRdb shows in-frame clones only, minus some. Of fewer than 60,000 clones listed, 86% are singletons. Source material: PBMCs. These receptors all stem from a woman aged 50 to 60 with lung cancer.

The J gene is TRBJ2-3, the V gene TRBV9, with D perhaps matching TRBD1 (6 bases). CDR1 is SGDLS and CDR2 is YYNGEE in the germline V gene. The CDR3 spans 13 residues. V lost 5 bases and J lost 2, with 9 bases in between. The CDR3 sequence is CASRDRYTDTQYF. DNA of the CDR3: TGTGCCAGCAGGGACAGATACACAGATACGCAGTATTTT.

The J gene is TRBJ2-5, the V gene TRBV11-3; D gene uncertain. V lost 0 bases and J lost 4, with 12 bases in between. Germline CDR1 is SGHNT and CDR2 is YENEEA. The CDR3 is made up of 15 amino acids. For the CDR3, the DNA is TGTGCCAGCAGCTTAGAGGGCCAGTATGGAGAGACCCAGTACTTC. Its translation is CASSLEGQYGETQYF.

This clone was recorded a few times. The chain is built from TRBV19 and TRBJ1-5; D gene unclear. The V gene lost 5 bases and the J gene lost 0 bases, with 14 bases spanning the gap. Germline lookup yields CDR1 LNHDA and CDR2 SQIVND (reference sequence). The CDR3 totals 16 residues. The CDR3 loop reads CASSEMGDYSNQPQHF. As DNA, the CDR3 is TGTGCCAGTAGTGAAATGGGAGATTATAGCAATCAGCCCCAGCATTTT.

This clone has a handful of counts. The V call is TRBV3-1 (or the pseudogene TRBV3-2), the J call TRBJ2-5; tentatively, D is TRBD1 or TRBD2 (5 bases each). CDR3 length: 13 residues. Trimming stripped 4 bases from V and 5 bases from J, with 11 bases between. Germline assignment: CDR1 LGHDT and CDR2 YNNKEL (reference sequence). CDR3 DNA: TGTGCCAGCAGCCGACAGACGGGGGAGACCCAGTACTTC. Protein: CASSRQTGETQYF.

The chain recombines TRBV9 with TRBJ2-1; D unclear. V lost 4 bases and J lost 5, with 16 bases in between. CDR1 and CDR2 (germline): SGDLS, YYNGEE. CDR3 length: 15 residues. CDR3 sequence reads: CASSLRGSQNNEQFF. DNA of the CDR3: TGTGCCAGCAGCCTGAGAGGCAGCCAGAACAATGAGCAGTTCTTC. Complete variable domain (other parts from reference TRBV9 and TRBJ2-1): DSGVTQTPKHLITATGQRVTLRCSPRSGDLSVYWYQQSLDQGLQFLIQYYNGEERAKGNILERFSAQQFPDLHSELNLSSLELGDSALYFCASSLRGSQNNEQFFGPGTRLTVL.

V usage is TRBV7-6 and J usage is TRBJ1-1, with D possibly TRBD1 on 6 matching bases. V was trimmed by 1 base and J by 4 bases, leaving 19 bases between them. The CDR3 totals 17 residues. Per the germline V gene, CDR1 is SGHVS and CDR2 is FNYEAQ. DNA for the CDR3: TGTGCCAGCAGCTTAGACGTAGGGGGTGGAGTGGCCACTGAAGCTTTCTTT. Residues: CASSLDVGGGVATEAFF.

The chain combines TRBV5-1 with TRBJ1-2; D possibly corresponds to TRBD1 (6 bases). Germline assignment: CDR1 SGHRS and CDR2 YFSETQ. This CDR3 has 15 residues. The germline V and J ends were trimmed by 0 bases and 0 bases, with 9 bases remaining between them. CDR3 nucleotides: TGCGCCAGCAGCTTGGACAGGGCAGCTAACTATGGCTACACCTTC. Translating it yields CASSLDRAANYGYTF.

The CDR3: CSVAGDKSGSGYTF. CDR3 coding DNA: TGCAGCGTCGCCGGGGACAAATCGGGATCCGGCTACACCTTC. V usage is TRBV29-1 and J usage is TRBJ1-2, with D possibly being TRBD1 (6 bases). Between the trimmed V and J ends, which lost 6 bases and 8 bases, there was a span of 22 bases. CDR3 size: 14 residues. CDR1 SQVTM and CDR2 ANQGSEA come from the germline V gene.

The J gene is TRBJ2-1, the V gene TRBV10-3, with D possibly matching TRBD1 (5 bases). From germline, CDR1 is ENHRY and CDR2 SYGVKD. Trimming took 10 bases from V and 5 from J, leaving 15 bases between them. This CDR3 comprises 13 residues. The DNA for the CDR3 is TGTGCCAACGCAGGGTCAATTAACAATGAGCAGTTCTTC. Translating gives CANAGSINNEQFF.

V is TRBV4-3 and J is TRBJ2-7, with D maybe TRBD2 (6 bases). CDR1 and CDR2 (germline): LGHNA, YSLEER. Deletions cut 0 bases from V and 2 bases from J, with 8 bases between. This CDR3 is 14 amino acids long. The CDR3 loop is CASSQEWEAYEQYF. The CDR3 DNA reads TGCGCCAGCAGCCAAGAGTGGGAGGCCTACGAGCAGTACTTC.

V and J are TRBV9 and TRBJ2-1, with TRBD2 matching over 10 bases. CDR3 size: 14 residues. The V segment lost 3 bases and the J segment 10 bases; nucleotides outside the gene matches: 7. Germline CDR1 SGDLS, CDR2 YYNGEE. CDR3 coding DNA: TGTGCCAGCAGCGCCGTGGTAGCGGGGGGCGAGCAGTTCTTC. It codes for CASSAVVAGGEQFF. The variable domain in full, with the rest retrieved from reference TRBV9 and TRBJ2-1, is DSGVTQTPKHLITATGQRVTLRCSPRSGDLSVYWYQQSLDQGLQFLIQYYNGEERAKGNILERFSAQQFPDLHSELNLSSLELGDSALYFCASSAVVAGGEQFFGPGTRLTVL.

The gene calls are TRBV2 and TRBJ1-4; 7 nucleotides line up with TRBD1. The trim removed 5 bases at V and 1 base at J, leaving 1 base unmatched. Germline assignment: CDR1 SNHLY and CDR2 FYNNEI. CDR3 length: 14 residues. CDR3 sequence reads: CASSRQGTNEKLFF. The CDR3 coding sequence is TGTGCCAGCAGTCGACAGGGAACTAATGAAAAACTGTTTTTT. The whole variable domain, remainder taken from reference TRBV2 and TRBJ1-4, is EPEVTQTPSHQVTQMGQEVILRCVPISNHLYFYWYRQILGQKVEFLVSFYNNEISEKSEIFDDQFSVERPDGSNFTLKIRSTKLEDSAMYFCASSRQGTNEKLFFGSGTQLSVL.

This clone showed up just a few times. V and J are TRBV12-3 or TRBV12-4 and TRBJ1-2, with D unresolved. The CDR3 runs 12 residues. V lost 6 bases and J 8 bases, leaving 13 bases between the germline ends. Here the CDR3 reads CASSSQRVGYTF. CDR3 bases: TGTGCCAGCAGCTCCCAGAGGGTCGGCTACACCTTC.

This chain's CDR3 is CASTLGSGTSGNTIYF. The DNA of the CDR3 is TGTGCCAGCACCCTGGGGTCGGGGACATCTGGAAACACCATATATTTT. The chain uses TRBV5-6 and TRBJ1-3; perhaps TRBD1 as D (6 bases). Looked up from germline, CDR1 is SGHDT and CDR2 is YYEEEE. The ends were cut back, 6 bases at V and 1 base at J, with 17 bases in the middle. This CDR3 has 16 residues. Supplemented by reference TRBV5-6 and TRBJ1-3, the full variable domain reads DAGVTQSPTHLIKTRGQQVTLRCSPKSGHDTVSWYQQALGQGPQFIFQYYEEEERQRGNFPDRFSGHQFPNYSSELNVNALLLGDSALYLCASTLGSGTSGNTIYFGEGSWLTVV.

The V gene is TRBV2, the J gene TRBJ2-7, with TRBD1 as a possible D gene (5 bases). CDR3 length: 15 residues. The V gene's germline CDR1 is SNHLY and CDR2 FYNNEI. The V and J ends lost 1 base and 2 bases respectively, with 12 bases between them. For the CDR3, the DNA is TGTGCCAGCAGTGAAGGTTGGGGCCAGACCTACGAGCAGTACTTC. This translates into CASSEGWGQTYEQYF.

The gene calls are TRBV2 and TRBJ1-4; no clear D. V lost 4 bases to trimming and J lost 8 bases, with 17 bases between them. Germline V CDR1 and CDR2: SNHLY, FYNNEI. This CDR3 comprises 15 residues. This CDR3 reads CASSAVGNGLEKLFF. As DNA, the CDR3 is TGTGCCAGCAGTGCCGTGGGGAACGGGTTGGAAAAACTGTTTTTT.

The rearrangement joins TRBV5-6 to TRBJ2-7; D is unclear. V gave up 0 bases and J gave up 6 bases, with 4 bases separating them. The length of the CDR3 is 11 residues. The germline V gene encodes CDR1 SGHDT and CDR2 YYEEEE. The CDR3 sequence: CASSLEGEQYF. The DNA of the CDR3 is TGTGCCAGCAGCTTGGAGGGCGAGCAGTACTTC.

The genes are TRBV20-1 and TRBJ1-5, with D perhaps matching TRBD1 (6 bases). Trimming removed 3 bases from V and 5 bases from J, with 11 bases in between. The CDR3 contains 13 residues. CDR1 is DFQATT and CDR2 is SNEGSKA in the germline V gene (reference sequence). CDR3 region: CSASPSGDQPQHF. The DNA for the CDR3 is TGCAGTGCTAGTCCTTCAGGGGATCAGCCCCAGCATTTT.

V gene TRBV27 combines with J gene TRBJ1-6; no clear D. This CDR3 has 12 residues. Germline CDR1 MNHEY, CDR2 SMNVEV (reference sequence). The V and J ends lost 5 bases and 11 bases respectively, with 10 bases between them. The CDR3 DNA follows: TGTGCCAGCAGTCCCCCCTTTGCACCCCTCCACTTT. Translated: CASSPPFAPLHF.

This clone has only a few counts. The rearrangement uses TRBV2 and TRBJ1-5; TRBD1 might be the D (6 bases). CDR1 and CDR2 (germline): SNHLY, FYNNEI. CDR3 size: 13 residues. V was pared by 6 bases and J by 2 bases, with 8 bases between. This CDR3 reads CASRRGGNQPQHF. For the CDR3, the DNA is TGTGCCAGCAGGAGGGGGGGCAATCAGCCCCAGCATTTT.

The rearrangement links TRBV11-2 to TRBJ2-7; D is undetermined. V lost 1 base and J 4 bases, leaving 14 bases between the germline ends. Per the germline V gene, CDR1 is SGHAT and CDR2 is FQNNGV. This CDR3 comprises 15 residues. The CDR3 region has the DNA TGTGCCAGCAGCTTAGGGCCAGGCTCCAGGTACGAGCAGTACTTC. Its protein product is CASSLGPGSRYEQYF.

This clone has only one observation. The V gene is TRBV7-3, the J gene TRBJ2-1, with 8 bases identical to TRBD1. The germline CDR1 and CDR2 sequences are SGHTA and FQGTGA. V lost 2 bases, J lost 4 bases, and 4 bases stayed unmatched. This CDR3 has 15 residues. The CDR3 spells CASSLPGGLYNEQFF. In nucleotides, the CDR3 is TGTGCCAGCAGCTTACCAGGGGGCTTGTACAATGAGCAGTTCTTC. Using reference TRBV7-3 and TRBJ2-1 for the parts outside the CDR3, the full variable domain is GAGVSQTPSNKVTEKGKYVELRCDPISGHTALYWYRQSLGQGPEFLIYFQGTGAADDSGLPNDRFFAVRPEGSVSTLKIQRTERGDSAVYLCASSLPGGLYNEQFFGPGTRLTVL.

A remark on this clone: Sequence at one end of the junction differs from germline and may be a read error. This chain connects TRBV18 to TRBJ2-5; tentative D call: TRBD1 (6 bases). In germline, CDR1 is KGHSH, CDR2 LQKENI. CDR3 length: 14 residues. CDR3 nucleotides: TGTGCCAACTCACCAGGTTTACAGGGAGAGACCCAGTACTTC. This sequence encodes CANSPGLQGETQYF.

DNA of the CDR3: TGTGCCAGCAGCATAGGGACAGGGGAGGAAAAACTGTTTTTT. The encoded protein is CASSIGTGEEKLFF. The rearrangement links TRBV9 to TRBJ1-4; TRBD1 matches at 10 bases. The V segment lost 4 bases and the J segment 8 bases; nucleotides outside the gene matches: 5. Germline V gene data show CDR1 as SGDLS and CDR2 as YYNGEE. This CDR3 comprises 14 residues.

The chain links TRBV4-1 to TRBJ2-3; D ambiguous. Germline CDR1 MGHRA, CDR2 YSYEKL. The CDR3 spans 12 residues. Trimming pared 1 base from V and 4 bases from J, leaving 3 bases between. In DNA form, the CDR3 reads TGCGCCAGCAGCCAAGCCTCAGATACGCAGTATTTT. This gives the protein CASSQASDTQYF.

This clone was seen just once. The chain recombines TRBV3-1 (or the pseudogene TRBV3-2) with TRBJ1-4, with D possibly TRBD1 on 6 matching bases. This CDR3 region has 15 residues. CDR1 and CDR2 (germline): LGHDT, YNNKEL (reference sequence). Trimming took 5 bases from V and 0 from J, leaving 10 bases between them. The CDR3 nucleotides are TGTGCCAGCAGCAGAAACAGGGCAACTAATGAAAAACTGTTTTTT. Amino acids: CASSRNRATNEKLFF.

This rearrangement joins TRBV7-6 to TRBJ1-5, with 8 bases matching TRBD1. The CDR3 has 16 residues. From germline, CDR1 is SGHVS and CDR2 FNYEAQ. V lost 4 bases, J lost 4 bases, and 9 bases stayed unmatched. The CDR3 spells CASSSGNRGLNQPQHF. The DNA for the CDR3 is TGTGCCAGCAGCTCAGGCAACAGGGGGTTGAATCAGCCCCAGCATTTT.

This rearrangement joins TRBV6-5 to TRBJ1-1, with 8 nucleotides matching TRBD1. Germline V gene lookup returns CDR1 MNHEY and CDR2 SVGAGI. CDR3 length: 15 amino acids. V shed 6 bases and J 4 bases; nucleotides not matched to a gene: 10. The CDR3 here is CASRTGQAGRTEAFF. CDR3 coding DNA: TGTGCCAGCAGGACGGGACAGGCGGGTCGCACTGAAGCTTTCTTT.

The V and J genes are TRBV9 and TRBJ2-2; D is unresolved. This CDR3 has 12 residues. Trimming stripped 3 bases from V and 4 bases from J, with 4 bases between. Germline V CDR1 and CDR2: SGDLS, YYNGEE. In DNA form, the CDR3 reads TGTGCCAGCAGCGATCCCACCGGGGAGCTGTTTTTT. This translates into CASSDPTGELFF.

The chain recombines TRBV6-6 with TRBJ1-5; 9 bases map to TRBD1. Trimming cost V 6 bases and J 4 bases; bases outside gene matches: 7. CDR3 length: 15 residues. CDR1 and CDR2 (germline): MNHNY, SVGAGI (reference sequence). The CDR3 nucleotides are TGTGCCAGCAGGCCAACAGGGGGCGAAAATCAGCCCCAGCATTTT. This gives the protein CASRPTGGENQPQHF.